Below are 8 T cell receptor beta chains sequenced from a single sample in a study of cytomegalovirus exposure and HLA in healthy donors (dated by TCRdb to about 2017). Library construction relied on the immunoSEQ multiplex PCR assay. For the multiplex PCR, a mixture combining 60 forward primers for TCR Vbeta segments and 13 reverse primers for TCR Jbeta segments was used. As stored in TCRdb, this immuneACCESS dataset retains in-frame rearrangements with V and J assigned. A fraction of the clones does not appear; measured against another copy, unresolved V genes explain less than half of the discrepancy, and the remainder lacks a known reason. The sample records under 170,000 clones, more than 65% of which are singletons. About 6.7% of the sample comes from the top ten. Input material: PBMCs. The receptor source for this set is a middle-aged man in good health and CMV-seropositive.

This clone has more than one count but fewer than ten. This chain joins TRBV19 and TRBJ2-3; possibly TRBD2 for D (6 bases). Germline assignment: CDR1 LNHDA and CDR2 SQIVND (reference sequence). Trimming shortened V by 6 bases and J by 4 bases, and 14 bases separated the two germline ends. CDR3 length: 14 amino acids. CDR3 protein: CASRREGGADTQYF. The CDR3 coding sequence is TGTGCCAGTAGACGGGAAGGCGGGGCAGATACGCAGTATTTT.

This sequence joins TRBV6-5 and TRBJ1-3; possible D gene TRBD1, 6 bases. V was trimmed by 6 bases and J by 0 bases, leaving 12 bases between them. Looked up from germline, CDR1 is MNHEY and CDR2 is SVGAGI. The CDR3 consists of 15 residues. CDR3 sequence (DNA): TGTGCCAGCAGAAACAGGGACAACTCTGGAAACACCATATATTTT. It is translated as CASRNRDNSGNTIYF.

The V call is TRBV4-1, the J call TRBJ2-3, with TRBD2 matching 8 bases. This CDR3 has 17 amino acids. Trimming cost V 1 base and J 5 bases; bases outside gene matches: 11. The germline gives CDR1 MGHRA, CDR2 YSYEKL. Written as DNA, the CDR3 is TGCGCCAGCAGCCAAGGACAAGGGACTAGTTCGGAAGATACGCAGTATTTT. Translating gives CASSQGQGTSSEDTQYF.

This clone has more than one count but fewer than ten. The rearrangement joins TRBV11-2 to TRBJ1-1; D gene unclear. The CDR3 totals 12 residues. V was trimmed by 7 bases and J by 5 bases, leaving 11 bases between them. Germline V lookup: CDR1 SGHAT, CDR2 FQNNGV. The CDR3 nucleotides read TGTGCCAGCACCGACCCGGGGACTGAAGCTTTCTTT. This codes for CASTDPGTEAFF.

This clone has only one observation. The chain couples TRBV12-5 to TRBJ2-1; no clear D. The CDR3 contains 15 residues. Germline loops: CDR1 LGHNT, CDR2 FRNRAP. Trimming removed 0 bases from V and 5 bases from J, with 11 bases in between. The CDR3 coding sequence is TGTGCTAGTGGTTTGGTGACGGGTATTAACAATGAGCAGTTCTTC. It specifies CASGLVTGINNEQFF.

V and J are TRBV7-6 and TRBJ2-3; D may be TRBD1 (6 bases). Germline V gene sequence: CDR1 SGHVS, CDR2 FNYEAQ. The CDR3 loop spans 14 amino acids. The V end was cut by 4 bases, the J end by 0 bases, with 8 bases between. The CDR3 sequence is CASSYRASTDTQYF. The CDR3 nucleotides read TGTGCCAGCAGCTACAGGGCCAGCACAGATACGCAGTATTTT.

The chain recombines TRBV10-3 with TRBJ1-4; possibly TRBD1 for D (5 bases). Germline-derived CDR1 and CDR2 are ENHRY and SYGVKD. CDR3 size: 14 residues. Trimming took 4 bases from V and 3 from J, leaving 9 bases between them. CDR3 in amino acids: CAISAGGANEKLFF. CDR3 nucleotides: TGTGCCATCAGTGCCGGGGGTGCTAATGAAAAACTGTTTTTT.

This chain connects TRBV6-1 to TRBJ2-2; 11 nucleotides agree with TRBD2. The CDR3 runs to 20 residues. Trimming took 4 bases from V and 1 from J; bases not matched to a gene: 14. Germline assignment: CDR1 MNHNS and CDR2 SASEGT. Here the CDR3 DNA reads TGTGCCAGCAGTGGTCTGGCGGGGGGACTAGCGGCGGGGAACACCGGGGAGCTGTTTTTT. Protein sequence: CASSGLAGGLAAGNTGELFF.